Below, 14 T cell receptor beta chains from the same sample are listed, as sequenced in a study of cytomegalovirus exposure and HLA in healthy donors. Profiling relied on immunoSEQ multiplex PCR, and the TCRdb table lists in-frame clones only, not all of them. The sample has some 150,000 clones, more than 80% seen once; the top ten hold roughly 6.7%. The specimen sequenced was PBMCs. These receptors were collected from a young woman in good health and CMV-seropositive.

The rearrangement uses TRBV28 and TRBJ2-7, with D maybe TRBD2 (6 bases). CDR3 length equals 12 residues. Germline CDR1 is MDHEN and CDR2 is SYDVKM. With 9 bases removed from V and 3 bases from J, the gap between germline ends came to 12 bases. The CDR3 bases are TGTGCCAGGTTTAGCGGCTACTACGAGCAGTACTTC. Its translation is CARFSGYYEQYF.

CDR3 loop: CASSPSTVKTYEQYF. The CDR3 DNA follows: TGTGCCAGCTCACCATCCACTGTAAAAACCTACGAGCAGTACTTC. V usage is TRBV18 and J usage is TRBJ2-7; D gene unclear. CDR3 length: 15 amino acids. The germline V gene encodes CDR1 KGHSH and CDR2 LQKENI. Trimming cost V 2 bases and J 2 bases, with 13 bases left between them.

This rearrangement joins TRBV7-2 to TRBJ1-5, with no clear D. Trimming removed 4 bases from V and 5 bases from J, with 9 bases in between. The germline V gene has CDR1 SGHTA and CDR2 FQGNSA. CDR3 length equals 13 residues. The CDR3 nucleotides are TGTGCCAGCAGCTCCCACAGAGATCAGCCCCAGCATTTT. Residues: CASSSHRDQPQHF.

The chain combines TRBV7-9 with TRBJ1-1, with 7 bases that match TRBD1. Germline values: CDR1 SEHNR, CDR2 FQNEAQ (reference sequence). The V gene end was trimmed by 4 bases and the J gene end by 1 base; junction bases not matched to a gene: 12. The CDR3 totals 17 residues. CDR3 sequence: CASSSTKTYRGNTEAFF. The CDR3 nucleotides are TGTGCCAGCAGCTCGACCAAAACCTACAGGGGGAACACTGAAGCTTTCTTT.

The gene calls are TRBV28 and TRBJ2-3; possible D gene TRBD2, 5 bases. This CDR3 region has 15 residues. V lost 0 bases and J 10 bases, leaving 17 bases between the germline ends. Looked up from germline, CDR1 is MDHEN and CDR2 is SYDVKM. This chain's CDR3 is CASSLWQRSARAQYF. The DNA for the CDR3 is TGTGCCAGCAGTTTATGGCAGCGGAGTGCGAGGGCGCAGTATTTT.

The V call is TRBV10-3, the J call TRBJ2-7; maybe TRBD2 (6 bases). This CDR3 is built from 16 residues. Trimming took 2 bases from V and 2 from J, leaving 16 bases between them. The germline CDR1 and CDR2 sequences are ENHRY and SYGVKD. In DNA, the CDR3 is TGTGCCATCAGTGAGGGGGTGGAGGGCGGTCCCTACGAGCAGTACTTC. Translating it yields CAISEGVEGGPYEQYF.

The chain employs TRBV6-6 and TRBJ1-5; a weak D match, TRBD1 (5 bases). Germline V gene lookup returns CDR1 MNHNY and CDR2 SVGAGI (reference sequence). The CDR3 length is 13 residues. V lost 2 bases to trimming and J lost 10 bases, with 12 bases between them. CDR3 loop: CASSYDGASPQHF. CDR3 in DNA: TGTGCCAGCAGTTACGATGGGGCGAGCCCCCAGCATTTT.

The CDR3 here is CASSWVAGSTVTQYF. CDR3 nucleotide sequence: TGTGCCAGCAGCTGGGTAGCGGGAAGCACGGTTACGCAGTATTTT. V usage is TRBV7-2 and J usage is TRBJ2-3, with TRBD2 matching 8 bases. CDR3 length equals 15 residues. V lost 4 bases to trimming and J lost 8 bases; unmatched junction nucleotides: 11. The germline V gene encodes CDR1 SGHTA and CDR2 FQGNSA.

CDR3 nucleotides: TGTGCCAGCAGTTTTTCATTCACCGGGTCCCGACCCACAGATACGCAGTATTTT. The encoded protein is CASSFSFTGSRPTDTQYF. This sequence joins TRBV27 and TRBJ2-3; D is unclear. Germline CDR1 and CDR2: MNHEY and SMNVEV (reference sequence). With 3 bases removed from V and 2 bases from J, the gap between germline ends came to 21 bases. The CDR3 is made up of 18 amino acids.

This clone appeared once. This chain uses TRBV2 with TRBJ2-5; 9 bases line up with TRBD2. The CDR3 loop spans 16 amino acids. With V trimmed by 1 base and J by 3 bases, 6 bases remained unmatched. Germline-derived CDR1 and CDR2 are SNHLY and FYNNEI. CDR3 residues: CASSEVVGLAKETQYF. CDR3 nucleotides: TGTGCCAGCAGTGAAGTCGTCGGACTAGCGAAAGAGACCCAGTACTTC.

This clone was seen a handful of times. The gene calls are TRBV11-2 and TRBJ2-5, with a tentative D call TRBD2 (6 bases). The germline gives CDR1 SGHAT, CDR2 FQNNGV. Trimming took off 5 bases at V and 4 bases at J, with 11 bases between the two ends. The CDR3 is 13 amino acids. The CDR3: CASSPGTAETQYF. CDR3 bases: TGTGCCAGCAGCCCGGGGACTGCAGAGACCCAGTACTTC. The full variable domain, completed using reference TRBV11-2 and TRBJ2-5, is EAGVAQSPRYKIIEKRQSVAFWCNPISGHATLYWYQQILGQGPKLLIQFQNNGVVDDSQLPKDRFSAERLKGVDSTLKIQPAKLEDSAVYLCASSPGTAETQYFGPGTRLLVL.

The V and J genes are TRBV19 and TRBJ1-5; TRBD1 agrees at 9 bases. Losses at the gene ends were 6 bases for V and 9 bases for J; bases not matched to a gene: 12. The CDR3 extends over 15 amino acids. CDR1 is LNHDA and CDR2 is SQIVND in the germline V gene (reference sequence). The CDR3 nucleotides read TGTGCCAGTAGCTTGGACAGGGGAGGAGGTCGGCCCCAGCATTTT. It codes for CASSLDRGGGRPQHF.

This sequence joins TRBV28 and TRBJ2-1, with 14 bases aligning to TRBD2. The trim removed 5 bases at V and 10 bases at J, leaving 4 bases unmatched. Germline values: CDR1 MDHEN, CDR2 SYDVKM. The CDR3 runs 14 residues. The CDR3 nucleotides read TGTGCCAGCAGTAGGACTAGCGGGGGGCGGGAGCAGTTCTTC. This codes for CASSRTSGGREQFF.

The CDR3 loop is CASSKNRGAVSTEAFF. The CDR3 DNA is TGTGCCAGCAGCAAGAACAGGGGGGCGGTAAGCACTGAAGCTTTCTTT. The V and J genes are TRBV21-1 and TRBJ1-1; the D call in the table, TRBD1, was not verified against the DNA. TRBV21-1 is a documented pseudogene. CDR3 length: 16 amino acids.